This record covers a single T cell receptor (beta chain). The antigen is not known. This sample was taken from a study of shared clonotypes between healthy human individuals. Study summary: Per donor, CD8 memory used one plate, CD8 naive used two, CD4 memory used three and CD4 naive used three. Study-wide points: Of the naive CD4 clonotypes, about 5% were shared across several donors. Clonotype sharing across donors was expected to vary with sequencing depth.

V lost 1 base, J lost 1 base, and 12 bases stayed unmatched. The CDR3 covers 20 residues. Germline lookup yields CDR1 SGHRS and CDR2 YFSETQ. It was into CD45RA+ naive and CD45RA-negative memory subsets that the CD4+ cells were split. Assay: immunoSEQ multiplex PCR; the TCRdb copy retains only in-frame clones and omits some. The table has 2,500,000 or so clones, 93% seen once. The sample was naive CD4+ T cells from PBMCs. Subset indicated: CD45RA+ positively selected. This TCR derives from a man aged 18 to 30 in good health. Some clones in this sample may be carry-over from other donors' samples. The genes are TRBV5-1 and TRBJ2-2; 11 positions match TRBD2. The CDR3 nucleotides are TGCGCCAGCAGCTTGAGGCCTGGGACTAGCGGCCCGGGGAACACCGGGGAGCTGTTTTTT. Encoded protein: CASSLRPGTSGPGNTGELFF. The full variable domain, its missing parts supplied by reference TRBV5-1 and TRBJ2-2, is KAGVTQTPRYLIKTRGQQVTLSCSPISGHRSVSWYQQTPGQGLQFLFEYFSETQRNKGNFPGRFSGRQFSNSRSEMNVSTLELGDSALYLCASSLRPGTSGPGNTGELFFGEGSRLTVL.